This T cell receptor (beta chain) was identified during a study of PD-1 blockade in mismatch repair-deficient tumors. Study-wide results and caveats: Tumor-resident clones, often undetectable pretreatment in blood, expanded then contracted after pembrolizumab.

TCRdb keeps only in-frame clones here, not all; method: immunoSEQ multiplex PCR. Here the sample spans around 37,000 clones, over 80% being singletons. Regarding this clone: Its matching antigen is unknown.

V trimming: 9 bases; J trimming: 6 bases; junction bases outside the gene matches: 8. Germline assignment: CDR1 MDHEN and CDR2 SYDVKM. The CDR3 covers 14 residues. Material: PBMCs, obtained roughly 40 weeks after starting pembrolizumab. This receptor was obtained from an adult with mismatch repair-deficient cancer. The chain is built from TRBV28 and TRBJ2-3, with TRBD1 matching over 11 bases. For the CDR3, the DNA is TGTGCCAGTAGACGGACAGGGGGCGCCGATACGCAGTATTTT. This codes for CASRRTGGADTQYF.